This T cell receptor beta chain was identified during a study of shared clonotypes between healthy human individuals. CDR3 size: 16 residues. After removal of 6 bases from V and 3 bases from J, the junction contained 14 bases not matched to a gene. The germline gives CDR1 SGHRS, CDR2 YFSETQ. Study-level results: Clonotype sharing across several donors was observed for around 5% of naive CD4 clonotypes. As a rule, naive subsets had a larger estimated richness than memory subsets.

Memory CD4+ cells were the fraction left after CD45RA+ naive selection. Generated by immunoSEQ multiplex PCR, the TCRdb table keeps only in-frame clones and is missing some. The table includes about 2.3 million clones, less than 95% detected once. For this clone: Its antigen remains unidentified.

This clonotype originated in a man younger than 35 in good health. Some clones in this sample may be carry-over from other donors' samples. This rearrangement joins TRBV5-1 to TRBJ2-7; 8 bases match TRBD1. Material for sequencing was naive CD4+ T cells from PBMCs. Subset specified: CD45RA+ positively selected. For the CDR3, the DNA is TGCGCCAGCACCCCCGACCCCGGGACAGGTAACTACGAGCAGTACTTC. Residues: CASTPDPGTGNYEQYF. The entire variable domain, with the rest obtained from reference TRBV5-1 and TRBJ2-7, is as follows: KAGVTQTPRYLIKTRGQQVTLSCSPISGHRSVSWYQQTPGQGLQFLFEYFSETQRNKGNFPGRFSGRQFSNSRSEMNVSTLELGDSALYLCASTPDPGTGNYEQYFGPGTRLTVT.